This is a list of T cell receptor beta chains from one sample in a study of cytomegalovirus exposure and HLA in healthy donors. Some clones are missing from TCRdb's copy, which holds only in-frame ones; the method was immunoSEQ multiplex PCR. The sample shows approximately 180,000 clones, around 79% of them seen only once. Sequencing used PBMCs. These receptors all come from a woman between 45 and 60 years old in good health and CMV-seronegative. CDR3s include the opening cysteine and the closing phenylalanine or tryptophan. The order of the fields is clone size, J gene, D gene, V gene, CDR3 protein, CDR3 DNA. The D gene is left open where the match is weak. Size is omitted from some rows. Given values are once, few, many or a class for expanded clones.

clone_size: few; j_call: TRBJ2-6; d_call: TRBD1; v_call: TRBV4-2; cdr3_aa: CASSPTGGRALSGANVLTF; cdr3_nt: TGTGCCAGCAGCCCTACAGGGGGCAGGGCGCTCTCTGGGGCCAACGTCCTGACTTTC
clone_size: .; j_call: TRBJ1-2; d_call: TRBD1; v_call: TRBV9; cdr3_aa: CASRPSLGQGNYGYTF; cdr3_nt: TGTGCCAGCAGACCATCCCTGGGACAGGGGAACTATGGCTACACCTTC
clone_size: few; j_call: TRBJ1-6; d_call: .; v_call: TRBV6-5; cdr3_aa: CASSFQNSPLHF; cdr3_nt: TGTGCCAGCAGTTTCCAGAATTCACCCCTCCACTTT
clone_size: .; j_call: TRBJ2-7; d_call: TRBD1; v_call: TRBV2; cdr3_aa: CASILEQGYEQYF; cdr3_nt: TGTGCCAGCATACTTGAACAGGGGTACGAGCAGTACTTC
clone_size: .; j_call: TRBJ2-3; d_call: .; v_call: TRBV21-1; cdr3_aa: CASPKGAGTDTQYF; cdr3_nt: TGTGCCAGCCCCAAGGGGGCGGGCACAGATACGCAGTATTTT
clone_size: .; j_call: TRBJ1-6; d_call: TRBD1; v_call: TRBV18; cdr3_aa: CASSQDRGGSPLHF; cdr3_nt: TGTGCCAGCTCACAGGACAGGGGAGGCTCACCCCTCCACTTT
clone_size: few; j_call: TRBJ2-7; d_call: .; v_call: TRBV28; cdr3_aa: CASSTGFYEQYF; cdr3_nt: TGTGCCAGCAGTACAGGGTTCTACGAGCAGTACTTC
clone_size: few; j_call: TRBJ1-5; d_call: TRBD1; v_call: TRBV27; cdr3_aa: CASSFTGGGQPQHF; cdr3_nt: TGTGCCAGCAGTTTTACAGGGGGCGGTCAGCCCCAGCATTTT
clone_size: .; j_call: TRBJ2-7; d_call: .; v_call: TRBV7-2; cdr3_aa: CATSSGDYEQYF; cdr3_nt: TGTGCCACCTCCTCGGGGGACTACGAGCAGTACTTC
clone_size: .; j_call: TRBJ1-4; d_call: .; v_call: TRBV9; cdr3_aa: CASSVGGVGEKLFF; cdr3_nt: TGTGCCAGCAGCGTAGGCGGGGTAGGGGAAAAACTGTTTTTT
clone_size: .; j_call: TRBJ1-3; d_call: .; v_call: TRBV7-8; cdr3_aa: CASSRLGSFSGNTIYF; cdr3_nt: TGTGCCAGCAGCCGACTCGGGTCTTTCTCTGGAAACACCATATATTTT
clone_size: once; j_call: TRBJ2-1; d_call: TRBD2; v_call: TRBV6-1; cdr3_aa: CASSEMGQRGANEQFF; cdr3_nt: TGTGCCAGCAGTGAAATGGGACAGCGGGGGGCCAATGAGCAGTTCTTC
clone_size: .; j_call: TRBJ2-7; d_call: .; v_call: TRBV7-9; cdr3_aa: CASSFAYEQYF; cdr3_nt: TGTGCCAGCAGCTTCGCCTACGAGCAGTACTTC
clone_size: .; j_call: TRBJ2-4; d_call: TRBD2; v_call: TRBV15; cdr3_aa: CATSRGGTVGKNIQYF; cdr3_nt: TGTGCCACCAGCAGGGGGGGGACGGTCGGCAAAAACATTCAGTACTTC
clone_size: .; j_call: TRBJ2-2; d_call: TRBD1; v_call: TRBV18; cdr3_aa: CASSHDRVNTGELFF; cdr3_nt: TGTGCCAGCTCTCATGACAGGGTGAACACCGGGGAGCTGTTTTTT
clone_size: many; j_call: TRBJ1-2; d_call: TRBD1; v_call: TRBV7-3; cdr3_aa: CASSPGQGGAYSGYTF; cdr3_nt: TGTGCCAGCAGCCCAGGACAGGGGGGCGCCTATAGTGGCTACACCTTC
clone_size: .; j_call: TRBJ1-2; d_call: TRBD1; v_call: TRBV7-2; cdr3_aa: CASRTGTGGGGYTF; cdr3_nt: TGTGCCAGCAGAACCGGGACAGGGGGTGGCGGCTACACCTTC
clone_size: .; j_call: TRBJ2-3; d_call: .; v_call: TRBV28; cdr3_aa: CASREEGDTQYF; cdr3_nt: TGTGCCAGCAGGGAGGAGGGAGATACGCAGTATTTT
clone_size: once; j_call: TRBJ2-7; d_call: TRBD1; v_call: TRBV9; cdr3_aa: CASSSRQGPAPQYF; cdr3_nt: TGTGCCAGCAGCTCAAGACAGGGGCCGGCTCCGCAGTACTTC
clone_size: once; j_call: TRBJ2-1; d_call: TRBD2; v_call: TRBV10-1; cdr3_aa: CASTKERRLAGVWGNEQFF; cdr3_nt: TGCGCCAGCACGAAAGAAAGGCGACTAGCGGGAGTTTGGGGCAATGAGCAGTTCTTC
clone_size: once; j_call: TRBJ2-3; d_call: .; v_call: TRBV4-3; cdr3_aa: CASSQVALRGTDTQYF; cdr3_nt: TGCGCCAGCAGCCAAGTAGCGCTCCGGGGAACGGATACGCAGTATTTT
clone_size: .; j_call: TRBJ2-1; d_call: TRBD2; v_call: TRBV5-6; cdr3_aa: CASSLGRGGHNEQFF; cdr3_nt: TGTGCCAGCAGCTTAGGGCGGGGGGGTCACAATGAGCAGTTCTTC
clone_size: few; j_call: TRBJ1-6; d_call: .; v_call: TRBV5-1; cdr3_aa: CASSLSRGDNSPLHF; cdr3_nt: TGCGCCAGCAGCTTAAGCAGGGGAGATAATTCACCCCTCCACTTT
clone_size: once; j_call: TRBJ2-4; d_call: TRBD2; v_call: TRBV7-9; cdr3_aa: CASSDREGLLAKNIQYF; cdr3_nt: TGTGCCAGCAGCGACCGAGAGGGACTACTAGCCAAAAACATTCAGTACTTC
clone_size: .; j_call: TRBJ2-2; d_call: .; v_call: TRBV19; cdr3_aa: CASSRLNTGELFF; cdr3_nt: TGTGCCAGTAGTAGGCTTAACACCGGGGAGCTGTTTTTT
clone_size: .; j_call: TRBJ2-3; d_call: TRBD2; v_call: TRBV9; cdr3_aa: CASSVDVAGAINTDTQYF; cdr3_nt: TGTGCCAGCAGCGTAGACGTAGCGGGGGCGATAAACACAGATACGCAGTATTTT
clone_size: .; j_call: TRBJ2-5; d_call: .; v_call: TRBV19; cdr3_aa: CASSVPGRQETQYF; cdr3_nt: TGTGCCAGTAGTGTGCCGGGAAGACAAGAGACCCAGTACTTC
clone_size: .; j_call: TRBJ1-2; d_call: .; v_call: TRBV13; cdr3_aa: CASSPQDRTANYGYTF; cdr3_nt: TGTGCCAGCAGCCCACAGGACCGGACGGCTAACTATGGCTACACCTTC
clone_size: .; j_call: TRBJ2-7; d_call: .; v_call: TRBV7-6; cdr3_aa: CASSSSVGSYEQYF; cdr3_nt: TGTGCCAGCAGCTCTAGCGTCGGCTCCTACGAGCAGTACTTC
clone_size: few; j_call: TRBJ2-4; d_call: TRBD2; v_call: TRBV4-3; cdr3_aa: CASSQSGTSGGGNIQYF; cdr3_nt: TGCGCCAGCAGCCAGTCCGGGACTAGCGGGGGGGGGAACATTCAGTACTTC
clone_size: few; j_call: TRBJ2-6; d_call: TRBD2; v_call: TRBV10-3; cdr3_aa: CAISDPRRGGHSGANVLTF; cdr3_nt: TGTGCCATCAGTGATCCCAGGCGCGGGGGTCACTCTGGGGCCAACGTCCTGACTTTC
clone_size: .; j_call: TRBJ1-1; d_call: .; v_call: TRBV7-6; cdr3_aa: CASSLTPRAGHPPMNTEAFF; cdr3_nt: TGTGCCAGCAGCTTAACCCCCAGGGCAGGGCACCCCCCCATGAACACTGAAGCTTTCTTT
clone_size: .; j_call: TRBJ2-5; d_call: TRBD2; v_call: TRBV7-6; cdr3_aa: CASSLSAGGFQETQYF; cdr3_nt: TGTGCCAGCAGCTTATCGGCGGGGGGTTTCCAAGAGACCCAGTACTTC
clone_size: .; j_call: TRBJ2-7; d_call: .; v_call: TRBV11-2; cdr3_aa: CASSLVSGAEQYF; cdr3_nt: TGTGCCAGCAGCTTAGTGAGCGGCGCCGAGCAGTACTTC
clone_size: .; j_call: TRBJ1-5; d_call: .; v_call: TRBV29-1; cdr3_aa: CSATTTYRGIYSQHF; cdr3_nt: TGCAGCGCAACTACGACGTATCGGGGAATTTACTCCCAGCATTTT
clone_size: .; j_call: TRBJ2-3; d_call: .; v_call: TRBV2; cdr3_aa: CASSLNGGLSTDTQYF; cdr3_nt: TGTGCCAGCAGCCTAAATGGGGGCCTGAGCACAGATACGCAGTATTTT
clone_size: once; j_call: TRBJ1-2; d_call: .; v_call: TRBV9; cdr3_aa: CASSANRETNYLNYGYTF; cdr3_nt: TGTGCCAGCAGCGCGAACCGGGAGACCAACTACTTAAACTATGGCTACACCTTC
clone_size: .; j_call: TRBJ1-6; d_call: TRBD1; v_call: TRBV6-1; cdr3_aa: CASREGQGRHNSPLHF; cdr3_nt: TGTGCCAGCAGGGAAGGACAGGGTCGGCATAATTCACCCCTCCACTTT
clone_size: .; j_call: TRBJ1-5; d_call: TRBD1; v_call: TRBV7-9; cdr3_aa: CASSLGGQGLNQPQHF; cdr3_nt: TGTGCCAGCAGCTTAGGGGGACAGGGCCTAAATCAGCCCCAGCATTTT
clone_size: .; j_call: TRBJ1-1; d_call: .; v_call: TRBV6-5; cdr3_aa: CASSYSSSGDTEAFF; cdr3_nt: TGTGCCAGCAGTTACTCTTCTTCAGGGGACACTGAAGCCTTCTTT